What follows are 18 T cell receptor beta chains derived from one specimen sequenced in a study of blood T cell repertoires in COVID-19. The data were produced by immunoSEQ multiplex PCR, yet TCRdb's version contains in-frame clones alone and is incomplete. The table includes 250,000 or so clones, around 84% detected once. The specimen was PBMCs or T cells enriched from blood (not recorded which). The receptors were gathered from a woman between 50 and 59 years old who had recovered from COVID-19.

This chain joins TRBV7-8 and TRBJ2-5, with TRBD2 matching over 11 bases. The CDR3 spans 15 residues. J gave up 4 bases and V 5 bases, and 6 bases lay outside the gene matches. Germline loops: CDR1 SGHVS, CDR2 FQNEAQ. The CDR3 DNA reads TGTGCCAGCAGCACCCGACTAGCGGGAATAGAGACCCAGTACTTC. Residues: CASSTRLAGIETQYF.

This clone has only a few counts. The chain is built from TRBV29-1 and TRBJ2-2; 13 bases agree with TRBD2. Germline CDR1 SQVTM, CDR2 ANQGSEA. This CDR3 contains 15 residues. J gave up 1 base and V 6 bases, and 2 bases lay outside the gene matches. CDR3 sequence (DNA): TGCAGCGTAGGGACTAGCGGGATGAACACCGGGGAGCTGTTTTTT. Encoded protein: CSVGTSGMNTGELFF.

The J gene is TRBJ2-1, the V gene TRBV7-3; 7 bases match TRBD2. Germline values: CDR1 SGHTA, CDR2 FQGTGA. J was trimmed by 0 bases and V by 5 bases; bases with no gene match: 4. This CDR3 spans 15 amino acids. The CDR3 DNA is TGTGCCAGCAGCCGGGACTACCGCTCCTACAATGAGCAGTTCTTC. Translating gives CASSRDYRSYNEQFF. The whole variable domain, filled in from reference TRBV7-3 and TRBJ2-1, reads GAGVSQTPSNKVTEKGKYVELRCDPISGHTALYWYRQSLGQGPEFLIYFQGTGAADDSGLPNDRFFAVRPEGSVSTLKIQRTERGDSAVYLCASSRDYRSYNEQFFGPGTRLTVL.

This clone has a single count. The chain has TRBV9 and TRBJ1-4; maybe TRBD1 (5 bases). The germline V gene has CDR1 SGDLS and CDR2 YYNGEE. The CDR3 loop spans 15 amino acids. Deletions cut 4 bases from V and 8 bases from J, with 18 bases between. The CDR3 DNA follows: TGTGCCAGCAGCCCTGAGGAGGGGCCATGGGAAAAACTGTTTTTT. Translated, it gives CASSPEEGPWEKLFF.

V usage is TRBV10-2 and J usage is TRBJ1-1, with no clear D. V was trimmed by 8 bases and J by 2 bases, leaving 6 bases between them. The CDR3 is made up of 11 amino acids. CDR1 is WSHSY, CDR2 SAAADI, per germline. The CDR3 DNA reads as TGCGCCAGCTACAGTAACACTGAAGCTTTCTTT. Protein sequence: CASYSNTEAFF.

The rearrangement uses TRBV21-1 and TRBJ2-7; the DNA was not compared with TRBD2, the D call given in the table. TRBV21-1 is reported as a pseudogene. The CDR3 spans 15 residues. CDR3 in amino acids: CASSKVAGLEGEQYF. In DNA form, the CDR3 reads TGTGCCAGCAGCAAAGTGGCGGGGTTGGAGGGCGAGCAGTACTTC.

This clone has a handful of counts. The rearrangement links TRBV3-1 (or the pseudogene TRBV3-2) to TRBJ1-5; D gene ambiguous. The V end lost 2 bases, the J end lost 5 bases, and 13 bases lay between the germline ends. There are 15 residues in the CDR3. Germline V CDR1 and CDR2: LGHDT, YNNKEL (reference sequence). CDR3 coding DNA: TGTGCCAGCAGCCAATCTTCACAGACGCATCAGCCCCAGCATTTT. It translates to CASSQSSQTHQPQHF.

V and J are TRBV6-2 or TRBV6-3 and TRBJ2-4, with 9 bases matching TRBD2. The germline CDR1 and CDR2 sequences are MNHEY and SVGEGT. The CDR3 has 17 amino acids. Trimming took 2 bases from V and 0 from J; bases not matched to a gene: 5. The CDR3 loop is CASSYPRTSAAKNIQYF. CDR3 sequence (DNA): TGTGCCAGCAGTTACCCGCGGACTAGCGCAGCCAAAAACATTCAGTACTTC.

The chain couples TRBV10-3 to TRBJ1-6; D is possibly TRBD1 (6 bases). The CDR3 has 13 residues. The V end lost 10 bases, the J end lost 7 bases, and 14 bases lay between the germline ends. Germline V gene data show CDR1 as ENHRY and CDR2 as SYGVKD. CDR3 DNA: TGTGCCAGCAAACAGGGTGGGAATTCACCCCTCCACTTT. It translates to CASKQGGNSPLHF.

The rearrangement joins TRBV10-3 to TRBJ2-4, with 11 bases identical to TRBD2. CDR1 is ENHRY, CDR2 SYGVKD, per germline. The V segment lost 6 bases and the J segment 5 bases; nucleotides outside the gene matches: 3. This CDR3 has 14 residues. CDR3 in amino acids: CAIRPGLAENIQYF. In DNA, the CDR3 is TGTGCCATCAGGCCGGGACTAGCGGAAAACATTCAGTACTTC.

This clone was found once. At one end the junction does not follow the germline gene, possibly because of a read error. The chain combines TRBV19 with TRBJ2-1; D is perhaps TRBD1 (6 bases). Germline values: CDR1 LNHDA, CDR2 SQIVND (reference sequence). This CDR3 has 13 residues. Here the CDR3 DNA reads TGTGCCAGTAGGATATCCTACCGGGACACCCTGGTCTTC. This codes for CASRISYRDTLVF. Together with reference TRBV19 and TRBJ2-1, the CDR3 gives the full variable domain: DGGITQSPKYLFRKEGQNVTLSCEQNLNHDAMYWYRQDPGQGLRLIYYSQIVNDFQKGDIAEGYSVSREKKESFPLTVTSAQKNPTAFYLCASRISYRDTLVFGPGTRLTVL.

V usage is TRBV18 and J usage is TRBJ2-1; 7 positions agree with TRBD2. The CDR3 contains 15 residues. J lost 6 bases, V lost 0 bases, and 5 bases had no gene match. The germline gives CDR1 KGHSH, CDR2 LQKENI. CDR3 in DNA: TGTGCCAGCTCACCACCAGTCGCGGGAGTCAATGAGCAGTTCTTC. This encodes CASSPPVAGVNEQFF.

The genes are TRBV9 and TRBJ1-4; tentative D call: TRBD1 (6 bases). This CDR3 region has 14 residues. CDR1 is SGDLS and CDR2 is YYNGEE in the germline V gene. Trimming pared 0 bases from V and 8 bases from J, leaving 11 bases between. The CDR3 is CASSVGDMGEKLFF. The CDR3 bases are TGTGCCAGCAGCGTAGGGGACATGGGGGAAAAACTGTTTTTT.

The chain is built from TRBV2 and TRBJ1-3; maybe TRBD1 (5 bases). With 6 bases removed from V and 0 bases from J, the gap between germline ends came to 15 bases. Germline assignment: CDR1 SNHLY and CDR2 FYNNEI. This CDR3 spans 16 amino acids. The CDR3 here is CASSPRSGGSGNTIYF. Here the CDR3 DNA reads TGTGCCAGCAGCCCCCGGTCGGGGGGCTCTGGAAACACCATATATTTT.

The table lists this clone with a count of one. J is TRBJ2-3 and V is TRBV5-1; 9 bases map to TRBD1. This CDR3 contains 15 residues. V shed 0 bases, J shed 3 bases, and the junction held 2 bases outside the gene matches. In germline, CDR1 is SGHRS, CDR2 YFSETQ. The CDR3 nucleotides are TGCGCCAGCAGCTTGGGACAGGGGGTTACAGATACGCAGTATTTT. It codes for CASSLGQGVTDTQYF.

Notes on this clone: The same CDR3 can be traced to other DNA sequences in this sample. This sequence joins TRBV27 and TRBJ2-1, with 11 bases aligning to TRBD1. V trimming: 6 bases; J trimming: 4 bases; junction bases outside the gene matches: 5. Per germline, CDR1 MNHEY and CDR2 SMNVEV (reference sequence). This CDR3 is built from 15 residues. CDR3 coding DNA: TGTGCCAGCAGCCACGGGACAGGGGGATACAATGAGCAGTTCTTC. Its protein is CASSHGTGGYNEQFF.

V gene TRBV5-6 combines with J gene TRBJ2-2; D possibly corresponds to TRBD2 (6 bases). With 2 bases removed from V and 1 base from J, the gap between germline ends came to 12 bases. CDR1 and CDR2 (germline): SGHDT, YYEEEE. The CDR3 contains 16 residues. CDR3 coding DNA: TGTGCCAGCAGCTTTTCAGAGGGACTGAACACCGGGGAGCTGTTTTTT. Its protein product is CASSFSEGLNTGELFF.

V usage is TRBV28 and J usage is TRBJ1-3; 11 bases are a match to TRBD1. With V trimmed by 6 bases and J by 0 bases, 1 base remained unmatched. The CDR3 is 15 residues long. CDR1 and CDR2 (germline): MDHEN, SYDVKM. The DNA for the CDR3 is TGTGCCAGCAGAGGGACAGGGGGCTCTGGAAACACCATATATTTT. Protein: CASRGTGGSGNTIYF. Complete variable domain (other parts from reference TRBV28 and TRBJ1-3): DVKVTQSSRYLVKRTGEKVFLECVQDMDHENMFWYRQDPGLGLRLIYFSYDVKMKEKGDIPEGYSVSREKKERFSLILESASTNQTSMYLCASRGTGGSGNTIYFGEGSWLTVV.